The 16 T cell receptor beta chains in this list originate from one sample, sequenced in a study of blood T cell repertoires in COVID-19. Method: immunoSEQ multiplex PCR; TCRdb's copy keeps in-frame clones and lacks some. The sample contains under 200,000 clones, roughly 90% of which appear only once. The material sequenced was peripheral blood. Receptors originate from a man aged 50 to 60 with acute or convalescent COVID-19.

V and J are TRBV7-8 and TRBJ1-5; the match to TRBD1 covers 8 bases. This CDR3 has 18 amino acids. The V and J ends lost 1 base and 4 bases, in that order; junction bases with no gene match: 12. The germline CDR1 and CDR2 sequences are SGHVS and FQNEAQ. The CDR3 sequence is CASSLGLTGVHRNQPQHF. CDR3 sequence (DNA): TGTGCCAGCAGCTTAGGGCTGACAGGGGTTCATAGGAATCAGCCCCAGCATTTT.

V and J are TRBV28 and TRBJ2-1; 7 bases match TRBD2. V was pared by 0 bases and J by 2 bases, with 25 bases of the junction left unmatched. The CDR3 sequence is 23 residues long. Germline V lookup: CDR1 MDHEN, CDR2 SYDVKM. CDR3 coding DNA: TGTGCCAGCAGTTTATGGGGTGCCAACTGGGGGAGGGCCGAATTCACACCCTACAATGAGCAGTTCTTC. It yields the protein CASSLWGANWGRAEFTPYNEQFF.

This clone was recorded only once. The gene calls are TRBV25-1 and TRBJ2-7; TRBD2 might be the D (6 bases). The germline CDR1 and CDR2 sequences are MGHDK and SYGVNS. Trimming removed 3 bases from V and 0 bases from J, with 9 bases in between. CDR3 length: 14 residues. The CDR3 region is CASSDIGSSYEQYF. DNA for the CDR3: TGTGCCAGCAGTGATATCGGGAGCTCCTACGAGCAGTACTTC.

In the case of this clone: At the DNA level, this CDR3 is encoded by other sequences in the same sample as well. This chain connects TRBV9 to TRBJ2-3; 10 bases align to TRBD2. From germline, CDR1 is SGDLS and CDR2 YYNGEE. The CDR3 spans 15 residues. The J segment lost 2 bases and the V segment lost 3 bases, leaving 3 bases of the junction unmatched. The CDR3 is CASSGLAGDTDTQYF. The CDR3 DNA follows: TGTGCCAGCAGCGGGCTAGCGGGGGACACAGATACGCAGTATTTT.

The CDR3: CSVDGTSGGAGETQYF. The CDR3 nucleotides are TGCAGCGTCGACGGGACTAGCGGGGGGGCCGGAGAGACCCAGTACTTC. The chain combines TRBV29-1 with TRBJ2-5; 16 bases are shared with TRBD2. Trimming removed 6 bases from V and 4 bases from J; junction bases left unmatched: 8. Per the germline V gene, CDR1 is SQVTM and CDR2 is ANQGSEA. This CDR3 has 16 amino acids.

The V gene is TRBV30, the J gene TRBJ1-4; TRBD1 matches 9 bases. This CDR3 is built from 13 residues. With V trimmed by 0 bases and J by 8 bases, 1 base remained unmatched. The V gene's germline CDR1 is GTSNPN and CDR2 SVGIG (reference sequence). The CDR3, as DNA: TGTGCCTGGAGTGTCACAGGGGGCGAAAAACTGTTTTTT. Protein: CAWSVTGGEKLFF.

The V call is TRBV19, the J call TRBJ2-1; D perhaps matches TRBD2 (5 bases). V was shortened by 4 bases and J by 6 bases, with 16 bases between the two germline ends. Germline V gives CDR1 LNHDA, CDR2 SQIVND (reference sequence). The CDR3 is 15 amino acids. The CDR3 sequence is CASSNPTEVVNEQFF. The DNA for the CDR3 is TGTGCCAGTAGTAACCCGACGGAGGTGGTCAATGAGCAGTTCTTC.

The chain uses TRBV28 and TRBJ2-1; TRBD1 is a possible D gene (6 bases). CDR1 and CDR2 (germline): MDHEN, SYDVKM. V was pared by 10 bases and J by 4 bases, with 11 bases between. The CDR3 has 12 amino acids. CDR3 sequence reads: CAIPGQYNEQFF. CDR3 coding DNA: TGTGCCATCCCGGGACAATACAATGAGCAGTTCTTC.

The CDR3 sequence is CASNWGLGNQPQHF. The CDR3 DNA reads as TGTGCCAGCAATTGGGGGCTAGGCAATCAGCCCCAGCATTTT. V and J are TRBV2 and TRBJ1-5; a possible D gene is TRBD1 (6 bases). Trimming cost V 7 bases and J 2 bases, with 12 bases left between them. Per germline, CDR1 SNHLY and CDR2 FYNNEI. The length of the CDR3 is 14 residues.

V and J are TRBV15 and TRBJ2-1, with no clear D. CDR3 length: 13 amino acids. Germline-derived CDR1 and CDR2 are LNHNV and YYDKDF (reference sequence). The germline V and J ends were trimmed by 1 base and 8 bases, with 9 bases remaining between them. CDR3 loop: CATSRVTPHEQFF. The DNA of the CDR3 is TGTGCCACCAGCAGAGTGACTCCCCATGAGCAGTTCTTC.

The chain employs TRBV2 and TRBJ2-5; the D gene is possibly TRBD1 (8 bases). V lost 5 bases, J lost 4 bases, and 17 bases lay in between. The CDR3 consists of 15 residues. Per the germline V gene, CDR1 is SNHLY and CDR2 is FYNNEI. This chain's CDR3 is CASSINRGGGETQYF. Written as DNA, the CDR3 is TGTGCCAGCAGTATAAACAGGGGGGGCGGAGAGACCCAGTACTTC.

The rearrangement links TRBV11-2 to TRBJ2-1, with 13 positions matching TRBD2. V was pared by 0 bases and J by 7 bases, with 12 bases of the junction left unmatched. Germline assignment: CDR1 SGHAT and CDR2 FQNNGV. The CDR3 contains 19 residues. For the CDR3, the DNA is TGTGCCAGCAGCTTAGATAATCCCGGACTAGCGGGAGCGTTGAATGAGCAGTTCTTC. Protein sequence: CASSLDNPGLAGALNEQFF.

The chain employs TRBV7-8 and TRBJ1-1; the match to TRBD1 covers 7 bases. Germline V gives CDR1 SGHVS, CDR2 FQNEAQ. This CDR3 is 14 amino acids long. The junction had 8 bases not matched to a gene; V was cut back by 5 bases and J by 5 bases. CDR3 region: CASSPRGLGTEAFF. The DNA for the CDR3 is TGTGCCAGCAGCCCAAGGGGGCTAGGGACTGAAGCTTTCTTT.

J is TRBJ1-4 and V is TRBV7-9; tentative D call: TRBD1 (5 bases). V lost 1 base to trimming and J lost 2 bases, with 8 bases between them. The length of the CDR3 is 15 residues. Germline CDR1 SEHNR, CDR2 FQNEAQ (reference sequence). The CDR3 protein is CASSLGPGTNEKLFF. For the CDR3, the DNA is TGTGCCAGCAGCTTAGGCCCAGGGACTAATGAAAAACTGTTTTTT.

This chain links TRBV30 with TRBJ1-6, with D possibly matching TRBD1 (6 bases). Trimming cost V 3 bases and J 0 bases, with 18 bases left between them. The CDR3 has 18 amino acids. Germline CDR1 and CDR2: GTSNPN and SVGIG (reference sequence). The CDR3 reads CAWRLDRKEISYNSPLHF. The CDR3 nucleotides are TGTGCCTGGAGACTGGACAGAAAAGAAATCTCCTATAATTCACCCCTCCACTTT.

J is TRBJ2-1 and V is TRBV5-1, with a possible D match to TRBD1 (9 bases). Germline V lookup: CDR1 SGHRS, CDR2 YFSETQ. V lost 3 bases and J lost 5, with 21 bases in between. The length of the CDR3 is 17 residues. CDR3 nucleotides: TGCGCCAGCAGCTCGCGTAGCGGGACAGGGAATAACAATGAGCAGTTCTTC. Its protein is CASSSRSGTGNNNEQFF.